One sample yielded the 27 T cell receptor beta chains listed below, sequenced in a study of blood T cell repertoires in COVID-19. Profiling relied on immunoSEQ multiplex PCR, and the TCRdb table lists in-frame clones only, not all of them. This sample yields about 280,000 clones, of which approximately 78% are seen a single time; more than 4% belongs to the top ten. Sequenced input: PBMCs or T cells enriched from blood (not recorded which). The receptors here all came from a man aged 35-49 years who had been exposed to COVID-19.

The chain carries TRBV27 and TRBJ1-2; 9 bases align to TRBD1. Per the germline V gene, CDR1 is MNHEY and CDR2 is SMNVEV (reference sequence). Trimming took 5 bases from V and 6 from J; bases not matched to a gene: 10. The CDR3 loop spans 15 amino acids. The CDR3 region has the DNA TGTGCCAGCAGTACCGACCGGGACAGGGTCAATGGCTACACCTTC. Encoded protein: CASSTDRDRVNGYTF.

About this clone itself: Other nucleotide sequences from this sample produce the same CDR3. V is TRBV27 and J is TRBJ1-5; D gene ambiguous. The V gene's germline CDR1 is MNHEY and CDR2 SMNVEV (reference sequence). The CDR3 extends over 13 amino acids. V was clipped by 1 base and J by 5 bases, with 6 bases between them. The CDR3 DNA reads as TGTGCCAGCAGTTTATATCGCGATCAGCCCCAGCATTTT. Translating it yields CASSLYRDQPQHF.

The chain links TRBV7-6 to TRBJ2-7; 8 nucleotides line up with TRBD2. The length of the CDR3 is 15 residues. Per germline, CDR1 SGHVS and CDR2 FNYEAQ. V was pared by 6 bases and J by 1 base, with 8 bases of the junction left unmatched. CDR3 protein: CASSGRGGRSYEQYF. The DNA of the CDR3 is TGTGCCAGCAGTGGGCGAGGCGGGAGGTCCTACGAGCAGTACTTC.

CDR3 in amino acids: CASSYYTGGPTYEQYF. The CDR3 DNA reads as TGTGCCAGCAGTTACTATACAGGGGGCCCCACCTACGAGCAGTACTTC. The chain is built from TRBV6-5 and TRBJ2-7; TRBD1 aligns across 9 bases. This CDR3 comprises 16 residues. V lost 1 base and J lost 2; bases outside the gene matches: 6. Germline-derived CDR1 and CDR2 are MNHEY and SVGAGI.

This CDR3 reads CASNSGTGNIQYF. The CDR3 DNA reads TGTGCCAGTAACTCCGGGACAGGAAACATTCAGTACTTC. The rearrangement links TRBV9 to TRBJ2-4; TRBD1 agrees at 8 bases. J lost 6 bases, V lost 8 bases, and 7 bases had no gene match. CDR3 size: 13 residues. Germline V gene lookup returns CDR1 SGDLS and CDR2 YYNGEE.

The gene calls are TRBV12-3 or TRBV12-4 and TRBJ2-1; unclear D gene. The CDR3 has 13 amino acids. The V gene lost 4 bases and the J gene lost 5 bases, with 9 bases spanning the gap. CDR3 DNA: TGTGCCAGCAGTTGGAGCAACGACAATGAGCAGTTCTTC. Translation gives CASSWSNDNEQFF.

The V call is TRBV18, the J call TRBJ1-1; D uncertain. Trimming stripped 2 bases from V and 5 bases from J, with 9 bases between. This CDR3 has 13 residues. The germline V gene encodes CDR1 KGHSH and CDR2 LQKENI. The DNA of the CDR3 is TGTGCCAGCTCACCAATTCAGAGGACTGAAGCTTTCTTT. This sequence encodes CASSPIQRTEAFF.

The chain links TRBV7-9 to TRBJ1-5, with 10 positions matching TRBD1. Germline CDR1 SEHNR, CDR2 FQNEAQ (reference sequence). With 3 bases clipped from V and 4 bases from J, the junction kept 0 bases outside the gene matches. The CDR3 is 14 residues long. The CDR3 sequence: CASSLGQGNQPQHF. CDR3 nucleotides: TGTGCCAGCAGCTTGGGACAGGGGAATCAGCCCCAGCATTTT.

The rearrangement joins TRBV18 to TRBJ2-1; D remains ambiguous. There are 13 residues in the CDR3. Trimming took off 3 bases at V and 7 bases at J, with 10 bases between the two ends. The germline V gene encodes CDR1 KGHSH and CDR2 LQKENI. CDR3 amino acids: CASSPLTWNEQFF. The CDR3 bases are TGTGCCAGCTCACCCCTAACTTGGAATGAGCAGTTCTTC.

The rearrangement links TRBV6-5 to TRBJ1-1; D is uncertain. Germline CDR1 and CDR2: MNHEY and SVGAGI. The CDR3 covers 13 residues. Deletions cut 4 bases from V and 3 bases from J, with 9 bases between. In DNA form, the CDR3 reads TGTGCCAGCAGTTCTAGAGGGCACACTGAAGCTTTCTTT. Translation gives CASSSRGHTEAFF.

The gene calls are TRBV3-1 (or the pseudogene TRBV3-2) and TRBJ2-1; perhaps TRBD1 as D (8 bases). This CDR3 has 14 amino acids. Trimming took 9 bases from V and 10 from J, leaving 22 bases between them. Germline CDR1 is LGHDT and CDR2 is YNNKEL (reference sequence). The CDR3 loop reads CASGGTGGGKEQFF. For the CDR3, the DNA is TGTGCCAGTGGAGGAACAGGGGGGGGTAAAGAGCAGTTCTTC.

The chain links TRBV6-5 to TRBJ2-2; the match to TRBD1 covers 8 bases. The CDR3 runs to 14 residues. The V gene's germline CDR1 is MNHEY and CDR2 SVGAGI. With 7 bases clipped from V and 5 bases from J, the junction kept 6 bases outside the gene matches. The CDR3 DNA reads TGTGCCAGCACCGACAGGGGTAGGACCGGGGAGCTGTTTTTT. Protein product: CASTDRGRTGELFF.

The rearrangement uses TRBV9 and TRBJ1-3; tentatively, D is TRBD1 (5 bases). Germline lookup yields CDR1 SGDLS and CDR2 YYNGEE. The ends were cut back, 0 bases at V and 1 base at J, with 11 bases in the middle. This CDR3 contains 16 residues. The CDR3 DNA follows: TGTGCCAGCAGCGTAGTCCAGGGTGCGTCTGGAAACACCATATATTTT. Translating gives CASSVVQGASGNTIYF.

The chain recombines TRBV5-6 with TRBJ1-5, with TRBD1 matching over 8 bases. Germline loops: CDR1 SGHDT, CDR2 YYEEEE. The CDR3 spans 19 residues. Losses at the gene ends were 1 base for V and 2 bases for J; bases not matched to a gene: 14. The CDR3 coding sequence is TGTGCCAGCAGCTTGTCGCCAGGGGGCCCCGCTCGGGGCAATCAGCCCCAGCATTTT. Amino acid sequence: CASSLSPGGPARGNQPQHF.

The chain has TRBV23-1 and TRBJ1-5; 7 bases agree with TRBD1. TRBV23-1 falls under the ORF class, with uncertain function. V gave up 0 bases and J gave up 6 bases; unmatched junction bases: 5. This CDR3 region has 15 residues. Here the CDR3 DNA reads TGCGCCAGCAGTCAATCGAGGTCAGGGGGTCAGCCCCAGCATTTT. It yields the protein CASSQSRSGGQPQHF.

This chain connects TRBV30 to TRBJ2-1; 9 bases fit TRBD1. CDR3 length: 13 residues. Trimming at V came to 1 base and at J to 9 bases, leaving 4 bases not matched to a gene. CDR1 is GTSNPN, CDR2 SVGIG, per germline (reference sequence). The CDR3 region is CAWSGDRAIEQFF. CDR3 DNA sequence: TGTGCCTGGAGTGGGGACAGGGCGATTGAGCAGTTCTTC.

This clone has only one observation. The chain uses TRBV4-2 and TRBJ1-6, with 8 bases identical to TRBD1. This CDR3 is 14 amino acids long. Per the germline V gene, CDR1 is LGHNA and CDR2 is YNFKEQ. Unmatched junction bases numbered 3, after V lost 1 base and J lost 10 bases. This CDR3 reads CASSQGQGPSPLHF. CDR3 DNA sequence: TGTGCCAGCAGCCAAGGACAGGGGCCATCACCCCTCCACTTT.

This clone has just a few counts. At the DNA level, this CDR3 is encoded by other sequences in the same sample as well. This chain uses TRBV7-6 with TRBJ1-4, with a tentative D call TRBD1 (5 bases). The V gene lost 1 base and the J gene lost 8 bases, with 11 bases spanning the gap. Germline CDR1 and CDR2: SGHVS and FNYEAQ. This CDR3 is 14 amino acids long. The DNA for the CDR3 is TGTGCCAGCAGCTTAGGGCAGGGCAACGAAAAACTGTTTTTT. Amino acids: CASSLGQGNEKLFF. Looking up the rest from reference TRBV7-6 and TRBJ1-4 gives the full variable domain: GAGVSQSPRYKVTKRGQDVALRCDPISGHVSLYWYRQALGQGPEFLTYFNYEAQQDKSGLPNDRFSAERPEGSISTLTIQRTEQRDSAMYRCASSLGQGNEKLFFGSGTQLSVL.

The V call is TRBV7-9, the J call TRBJ2-5; no reliable D call. The length of the CDR3 is 13 residues. V was shortened by 5 bases and J by 4 bases, with 11 bases between the two germline ends. Germline V gene lookup returns CDR1 SEHNR and CDR2 FQNEAQ (reference sequence). Here the CDR3 reads CASSRLALETQYF. The CDR3 DNA is TGTGCCAGCAGCCGTTTGGCCCTAGAGACCCAGTACTTC.

This clone is a singleton in its sample. V is TRBV5-4 and J is TRBJ2-5; the D gene is possibly TRBD2 (6 bases). Per germline, CDR1 SGHNT and CDR2 YYREEE (reference sequence). Trimming took off 8 bases at V and 1 base at J, with 9 bases between the two ends. CDR3 size: 12 residues. This chain's CDR3 is CASAGRQETQYF. In DNA form, the CDR3 reads TGTGCCAGTGCGGGACGCCAAGAGACCCAGTACTTC.

This clone was counted only a few times. The chain is built from TRBV11-2 and TRBJ1-1; 7 bases fit TRBD1. The CDR3 has 19 residues. Germline V gives CDR1 SGHAT, CDR2 FQNNGV. J lost 2 bases, V lost 1 base, and 16 bases had no gene match. CDR3 loop: CASSLVNRGSGTVNTEAFF. CDR3 bases: TGTGCCAGCAGCTTAGTTAATAGGGGTTCCGGGACAGTAAACACTGAAGCTTTCTTT.

V gene TRBV18 combines with J gene TRBJ1-1, with 11 bases identical to TRBD1. Germline CDR1 is KGHSH and CDR2 is LQKENI. This CDR3 has 17 residues. With 4 bases clipped from V and 0 bases from J, the junction kept 7 bases outside the gene matches. The CDR3 is CASSRRDRGTMNTEAFF. The CDR3 coding sequence is TGTGCCAGCTCACGGCGGGACAGGGGGACCATGAACACTGAAGCTTTCTTT.

The J gene is TRBJ2-1, the V gene TRBV7-9, with 13 bases matching TRBD2. There are 16 residues in the CDR3. The V segment lost 3 bases and the J segment 6 bases; nucleotides outside the gene matches: 5. The germline V gene encodes CDR1 SEHNR and CDR2 FQNEAQ (reference sequence). This chain's CDR3 is CASSLMGTSGTNEQFF. The CDR3 DNA follows: TGTGCCAGCAGCTTGATGGGGACTAGCGGGACCAATGAGCAGTTCTTC.

The chain employs TRBV7-9 and TRBJ1-3; 8 bases match TRBD1. This CDR3 has 17 amino acids. V lost 1 base to trimming and J lost 2 bases; unmatched junction nucleotides: 7. Germline V gene data show CDR1 as SEHNR and CDR2 as FQNEAQ (reference sequence). CDR3 in amino acids: CASSLEADRGTGNTIYF. The DNA of the CDR3 is TGTGCCAGCAGCTTAGAGGCTGACAGGGGCACTGGAAACACCATATATTTT.

This clone was counted a single time. The chain combines TRBV4-1 with TRBJ2-1; tentative D call: TRBD2 (5 bases). The length of the CDR3 is 17 residues. The V gene's germline CDR1 is MGHRA and CDR2 YSYEKL. V lost 1 base and J lost 5, with 18 bases in between. CDR3 loop: CASSQGSARRSHNEQFF. CDR3 nucleotide sequence: TGCGCCAGCAGCCAAGGCTCAGCGCGGAGGTCCCACAATGAGCAGTTCTTC.

V gene TRBV5-6 combines with J gene TRBJ1-2, with D unclear. Trimming removed 7 bases from V and 8 bases from J, with 21 bases in between. Germline V gene data show CDR1 as SGHDT and CDR2 as YYEEEE. There are 14 residues in the CDR3. DNA for the CDR3: TGTGCCAGCGGACTCCGACGGTTCTCGGTCGGCTACACCTTC. Encoded protein: CASGLRRFSVGYTF.

The J gene is TRBJ2-7, the V gene TRBV5-1; TRBD2 matches 9 bases. V dropped 4 bases and J dropped 5; count of bases not matched to a gene: 4. The CDR3 runs to 13 residues. CDR1 is SGHRS and CDR2 is YFSETQ in the germline V gene. The CDR3 spells CASSRVAGDEQYF. The CDR3 region has the DNA TGCGCCAGCAGCCGTGTAGCGGGAGACGAGCAGTACTTC.